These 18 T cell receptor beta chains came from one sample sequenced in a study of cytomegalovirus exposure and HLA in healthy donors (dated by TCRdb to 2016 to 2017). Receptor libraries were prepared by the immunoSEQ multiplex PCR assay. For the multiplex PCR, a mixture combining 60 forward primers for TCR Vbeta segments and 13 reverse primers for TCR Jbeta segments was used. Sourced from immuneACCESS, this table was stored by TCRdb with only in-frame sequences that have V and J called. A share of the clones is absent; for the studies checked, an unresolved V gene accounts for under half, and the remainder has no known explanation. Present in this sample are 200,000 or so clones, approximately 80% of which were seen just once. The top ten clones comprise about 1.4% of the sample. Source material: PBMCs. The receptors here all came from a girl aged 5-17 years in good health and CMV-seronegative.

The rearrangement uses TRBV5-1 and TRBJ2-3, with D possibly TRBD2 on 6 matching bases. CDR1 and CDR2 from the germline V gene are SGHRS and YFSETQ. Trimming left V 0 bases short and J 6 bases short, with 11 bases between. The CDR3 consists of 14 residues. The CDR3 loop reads CASSLAPGRDTQYF. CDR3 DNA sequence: TGCGCCAGCAGCTTGGCCCCGGGGAGGGATACGCAGTATTTT.

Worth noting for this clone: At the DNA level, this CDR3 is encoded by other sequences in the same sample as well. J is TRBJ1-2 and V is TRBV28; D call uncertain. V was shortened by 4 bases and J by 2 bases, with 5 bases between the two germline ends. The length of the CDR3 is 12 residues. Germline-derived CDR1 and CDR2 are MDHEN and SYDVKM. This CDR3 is CASSSGNYGYTF. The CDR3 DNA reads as TGTGCCAGCAGTTCAGGAAACTATGGCTACACCTTC.

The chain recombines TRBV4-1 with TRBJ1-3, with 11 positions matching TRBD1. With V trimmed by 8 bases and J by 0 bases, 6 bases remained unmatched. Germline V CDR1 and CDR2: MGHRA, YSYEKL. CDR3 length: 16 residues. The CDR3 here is CASSGQGVISGNTIYF. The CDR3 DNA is TGCGCCAGCTCGGGACAGGGGGTGATCTCTGGAAACACCATATATTTT.

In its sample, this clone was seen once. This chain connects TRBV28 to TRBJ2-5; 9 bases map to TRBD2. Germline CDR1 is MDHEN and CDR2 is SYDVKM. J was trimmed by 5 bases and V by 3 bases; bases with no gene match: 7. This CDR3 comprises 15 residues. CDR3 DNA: TGTGCCAGCAGTTTTCGGTTAGCGGGGGTGGAGACCCAGTACTTC. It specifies CASSFRLAGVETQYF.

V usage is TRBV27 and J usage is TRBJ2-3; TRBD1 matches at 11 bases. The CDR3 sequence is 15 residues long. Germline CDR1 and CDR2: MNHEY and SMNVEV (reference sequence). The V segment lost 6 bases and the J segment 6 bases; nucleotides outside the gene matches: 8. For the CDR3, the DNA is TGTGCCAGCAGGCTCGCCGGGACAGGGGGTGATACGCAGTATTTT. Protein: CASRLAGTGGDTQYF.

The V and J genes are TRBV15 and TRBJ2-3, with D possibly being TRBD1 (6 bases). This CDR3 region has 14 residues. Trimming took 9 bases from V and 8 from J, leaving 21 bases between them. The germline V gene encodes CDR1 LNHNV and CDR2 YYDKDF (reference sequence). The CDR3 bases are TGTGCCACACGGGCAGGGGAATCCCTGGGTACGCAGTATTTT. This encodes CATRAGESLGTQYF.

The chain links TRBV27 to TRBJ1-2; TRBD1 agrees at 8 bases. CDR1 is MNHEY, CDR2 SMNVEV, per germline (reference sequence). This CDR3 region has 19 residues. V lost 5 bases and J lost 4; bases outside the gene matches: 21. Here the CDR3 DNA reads TGTGCCAGCAGTCCCTCGGACAGGGTAAGGGCACGAAGCTCCTATGGCTACACCTTC. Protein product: CASSPSDRVRARSSYGYTF.

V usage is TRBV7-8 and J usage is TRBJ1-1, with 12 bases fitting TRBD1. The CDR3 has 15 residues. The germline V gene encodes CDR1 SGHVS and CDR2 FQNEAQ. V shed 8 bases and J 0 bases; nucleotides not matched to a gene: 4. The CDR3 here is CASLGQGAMNTEAFF. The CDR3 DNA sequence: TGTGCCAGCTTGGGACAGGGGGCCATGAACACTGAAGCTTTCTTT. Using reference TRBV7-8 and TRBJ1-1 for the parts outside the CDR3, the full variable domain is GAGVSQSPRYKVAKRGQDVALRCDPISGHVSLFWYQQALGQGPEFLTYFQNEAQLDKSGLPSDRFFAERPEGSVSTLKIQRTQQEDSAVYLCASLGQGAMNTEAFFGQGTRLTVV.

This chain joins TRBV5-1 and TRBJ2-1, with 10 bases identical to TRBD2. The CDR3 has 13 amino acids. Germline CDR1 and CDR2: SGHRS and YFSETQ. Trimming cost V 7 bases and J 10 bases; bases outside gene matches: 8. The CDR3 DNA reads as TGCGCCAGCGCAGCGGGAGGGACAGGAGAGCAGTTCTTC. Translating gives CASAAGGTGEQFF.

The CDR3 reads CASSRGQGTVWGNAGELFF. The CDR3 coding sequence is TGTGCCAGTAGTAGGGGACAGGGTACGGTTTGGGGAAACGCCGGGGAGCTGTTTTTT. J is TRBJ2-2 and V is TRBV19, with TRBD1 identical over 9 bases. The length of the CDR3 is 19 residues. Germline-derived CDR1 and CDR2 are LNHDA and SQIVND (reference sequence). V was clipped by 4 bases and J by 6 bases; unmatched bases: 18. Full variable domain (outside the CDR3, taken from reference TRBV19 and TRBJ2-2): DGGITQSPKYLFRKEGQNVTLSCEQNLNHDAMYWYRQDPGQGLRLIYYSQIVNDFQKGDIAEGYSVSREKKESFPLTVTSAQKNPTAFYLCASSRGQGTVWGNAGELFFGEGSRLTVL.

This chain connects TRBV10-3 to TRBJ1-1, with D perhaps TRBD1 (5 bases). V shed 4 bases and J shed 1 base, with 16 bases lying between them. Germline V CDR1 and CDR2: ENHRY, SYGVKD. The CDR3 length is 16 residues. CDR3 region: CAISAKGSTRNTEAFF. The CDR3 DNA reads TGTGCCATCAGTGCAAAGGGGTCGACAAGGAACACTGAAGCTTTCTTT.

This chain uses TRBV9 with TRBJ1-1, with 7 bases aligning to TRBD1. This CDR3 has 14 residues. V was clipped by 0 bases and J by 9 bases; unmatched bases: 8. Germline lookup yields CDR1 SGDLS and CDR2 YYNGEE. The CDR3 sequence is CASSVDGAGGKAFF. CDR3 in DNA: TGTGCCAGCAGCGTAGACGGGGCAGGGGGAAAAGCTTTCTTT. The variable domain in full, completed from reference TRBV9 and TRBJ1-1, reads DSGVTQTPKHLITATGQRVTLRCSPRSGDLSVYWYQQSLDQGLQFLIQYYNGEERAKGNILERFSAQQFPDLHSELNLSSLELGDSALYFCASSVDGAGGKAFFGQGTRLTVV.

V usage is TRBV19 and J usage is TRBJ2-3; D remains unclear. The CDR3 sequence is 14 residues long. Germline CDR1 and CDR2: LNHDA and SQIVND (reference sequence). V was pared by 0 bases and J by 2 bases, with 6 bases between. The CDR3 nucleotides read TGTGCCAGTAGTATAGACAGACTCACAGATACGCAGTATTTT. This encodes CASSIDRLTDTQYF.

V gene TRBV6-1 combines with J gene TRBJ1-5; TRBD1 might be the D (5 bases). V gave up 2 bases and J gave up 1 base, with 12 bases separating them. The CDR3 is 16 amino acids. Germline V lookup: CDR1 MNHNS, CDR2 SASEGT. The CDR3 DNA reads TGTGCCAGCAGTGAATACTGGGGGAGGAGCAATCAGCCCCAGCATTTT. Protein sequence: CASSEYWGRSNQPQHF.

The CDR3 spells CASSRATTGSGYNEQFF. CDR3 coding DNA: TGCGCCAGCAGCCGAGCGACGACGGGGTCGGGTTACAATGAGCAGTTCTTC. This chain connects TRBV4-3 to TRBJ2-1; TRBD2 is a possible D gene (5 bases). V was shortened by 4 bases and J by 4 bases, with 20 bases between the two germline ends. Germline CDR1 and CDR2: LGHNA and YSLEER. The CDR3 runs to 17 residues.

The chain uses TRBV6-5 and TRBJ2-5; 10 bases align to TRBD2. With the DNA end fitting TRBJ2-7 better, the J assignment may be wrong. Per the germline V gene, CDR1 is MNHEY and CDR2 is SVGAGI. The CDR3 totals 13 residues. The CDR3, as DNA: TGTGCCAGCAGTCTAGCGGGAGAACGCGAGCAGTACTTC. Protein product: CASSLAGEREQYF.

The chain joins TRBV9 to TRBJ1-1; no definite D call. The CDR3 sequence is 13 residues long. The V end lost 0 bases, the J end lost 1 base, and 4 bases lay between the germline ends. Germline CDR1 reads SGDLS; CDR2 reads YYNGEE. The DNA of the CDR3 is TGTGCCAGCAGCGTAGCAGGGAACACTGAAGCTTTCTTT. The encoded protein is CASSVAGNTEAFF.

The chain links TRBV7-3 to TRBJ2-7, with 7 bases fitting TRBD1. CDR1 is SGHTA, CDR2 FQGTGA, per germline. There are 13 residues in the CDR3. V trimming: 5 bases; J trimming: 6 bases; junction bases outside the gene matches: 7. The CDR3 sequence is CASSPGQSGEQYF. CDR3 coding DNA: TGTGCCAGCAGCCCGGGACAGTCTGGCGAGCAGTACTTC.